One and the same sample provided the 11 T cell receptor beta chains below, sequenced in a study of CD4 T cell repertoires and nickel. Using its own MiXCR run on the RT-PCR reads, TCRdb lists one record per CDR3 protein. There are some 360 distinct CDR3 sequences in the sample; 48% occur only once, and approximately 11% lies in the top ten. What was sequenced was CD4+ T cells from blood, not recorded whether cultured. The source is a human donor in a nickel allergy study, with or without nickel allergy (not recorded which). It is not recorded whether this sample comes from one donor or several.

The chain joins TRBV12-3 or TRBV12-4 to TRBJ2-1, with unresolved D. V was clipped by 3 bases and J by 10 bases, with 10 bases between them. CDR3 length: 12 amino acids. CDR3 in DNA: TGTGCCAGCAGTTTCCCGATCGAGGAGCAGTTCTTC. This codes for CASSFPIEEQFF.

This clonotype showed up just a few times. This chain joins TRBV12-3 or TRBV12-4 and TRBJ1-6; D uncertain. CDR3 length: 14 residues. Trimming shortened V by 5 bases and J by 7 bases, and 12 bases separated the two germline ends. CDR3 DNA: TGTGCCAGCAGTCATAACGTGGAGAATTCACCCCTCCACTTT. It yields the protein CASSHNVENSPLHF.

CDR3 sequence reads: CASSPYPSTGQGSNTEAFF. CDR3 coding DNA: TGTGCCAGCTCACCATACCCCTCGACAGGGCAAGGGAGTAACACTGAAGCTTTCTTT. The chain couples TRBV18 to TRBJ1-1, with 7 bases that match TRBD1. The CDR3 runs 19 residues. Germline assignment: CDR1 KGHSH and CDR2 LQKENI. J gave up 2 bases and V 2 bases, and 17 bases lay outside the gene matches.

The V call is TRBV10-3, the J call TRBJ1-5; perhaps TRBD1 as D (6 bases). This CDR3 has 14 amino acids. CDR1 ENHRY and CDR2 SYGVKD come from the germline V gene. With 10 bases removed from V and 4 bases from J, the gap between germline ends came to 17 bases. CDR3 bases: TGTGCCACTGGGCACAGGGCAGGTAATCAGCCCCAGCATTTT. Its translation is CATGHRAGNQPQHF.

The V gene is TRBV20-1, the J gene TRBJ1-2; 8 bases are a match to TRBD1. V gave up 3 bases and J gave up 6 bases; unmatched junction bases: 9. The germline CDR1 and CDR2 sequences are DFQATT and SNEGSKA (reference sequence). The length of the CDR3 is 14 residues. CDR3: CSASSGGVHNGYTF. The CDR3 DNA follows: TGCAGTGCTAGTTCAGGGGGCGTCCACAATGGCTACACCTTC.

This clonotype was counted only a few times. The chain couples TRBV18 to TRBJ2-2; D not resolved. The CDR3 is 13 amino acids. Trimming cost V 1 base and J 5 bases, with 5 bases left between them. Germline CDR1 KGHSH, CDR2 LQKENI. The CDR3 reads CASSPLTTGELFF. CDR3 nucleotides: TGTGCCAGCTCACCACTGACGACCGGGGAGCTGTTTTTT.

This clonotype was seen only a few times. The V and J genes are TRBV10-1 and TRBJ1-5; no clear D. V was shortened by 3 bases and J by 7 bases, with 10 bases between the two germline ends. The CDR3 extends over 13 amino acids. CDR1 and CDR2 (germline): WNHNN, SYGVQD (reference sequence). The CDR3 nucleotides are TGCGCCAGCAGTGAAGGGTTCCACCAGCCCCAGCATTTT. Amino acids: CASSEGFHQPQHF.

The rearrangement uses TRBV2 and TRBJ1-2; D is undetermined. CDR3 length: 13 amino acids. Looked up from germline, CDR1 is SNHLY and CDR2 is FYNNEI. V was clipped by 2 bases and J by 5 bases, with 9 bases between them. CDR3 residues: CASSERRDYGYTF. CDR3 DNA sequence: TGTGCCAGCAGTGAACGGCGGGATTATGGCTACACCTTC.

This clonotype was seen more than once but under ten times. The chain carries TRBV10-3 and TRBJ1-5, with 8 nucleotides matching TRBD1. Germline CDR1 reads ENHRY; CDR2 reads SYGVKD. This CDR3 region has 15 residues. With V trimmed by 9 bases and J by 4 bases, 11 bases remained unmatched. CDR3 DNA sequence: TGTGCCATTGGGGGGTCAGGGGGCCCTAATCAGCCCCAGCATTTT. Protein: CAIGGSGGPNQPQHF.

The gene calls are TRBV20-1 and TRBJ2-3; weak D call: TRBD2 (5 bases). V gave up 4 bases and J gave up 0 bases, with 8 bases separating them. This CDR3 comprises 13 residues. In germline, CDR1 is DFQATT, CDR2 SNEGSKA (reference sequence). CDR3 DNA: TGCAGTGCTATGGACTCCAGCACAGATACGCAGTATTTT. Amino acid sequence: CSAMDSSTDTQYF.

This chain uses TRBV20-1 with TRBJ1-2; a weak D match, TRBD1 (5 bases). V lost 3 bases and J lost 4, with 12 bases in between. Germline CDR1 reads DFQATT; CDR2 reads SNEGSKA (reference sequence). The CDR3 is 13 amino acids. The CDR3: CSAREKGPYGYTF. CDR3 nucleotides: TGCAGTGCTAGGGAAAAGGGGCCCTATGGCTACACCTTC.